This section outlines one T cell receptor beta chain sequence together with its context. The read ends 3 residues before the CDR3 terminus; that terminus is restored from the germline J gene. TCRdb keeps only in-frame clones here, not all; method: immunoSEQ multiplex PCR. This listing includes 20,000 to 30,000 clones. The data are from a study of T cells in women clearing cervical HPV infection. About the study: No precancer developed; the control's incident HPV16 infection cleared within 12 months.

CDR1 is KGHSH and CDR2 is LQKENI in the germline V gene. Trimming took off 4 bases at V and 0 bases at J, with 9 bases between the two ends. The CDR3 contains 14 residues. The sequence derives from a woman between 18 and 69 years old with a cervical HPV16 infection that either progressed to CIN3+ or cleared (not recorded which). V and J are TRBV18 and TRBJ1-1; D is unresolved. Sequencing was done on a sample of blood buffy coat. The sequenced part of the CDR3 DNA is TGTGCCAGCTCACACACCTCCATGAACACTGAA. Protein product: CASSHTSMNTE. The CDR3, in full, reads CASSHTSMNTEAFF. Based on the CDR3 plus reference TRBV18 and TRBJ1-1, the full variable domain is NAGVMQNPRHLVRRRGQEARLRCSPMKGHSHVYWYRQLPEEGLKFMVYLQKENIIDESGMPKERFSAEFPKEGPSILRIQQVVRGDSAAYFCASSHTSMNTEAFFGQGTRLTVV.